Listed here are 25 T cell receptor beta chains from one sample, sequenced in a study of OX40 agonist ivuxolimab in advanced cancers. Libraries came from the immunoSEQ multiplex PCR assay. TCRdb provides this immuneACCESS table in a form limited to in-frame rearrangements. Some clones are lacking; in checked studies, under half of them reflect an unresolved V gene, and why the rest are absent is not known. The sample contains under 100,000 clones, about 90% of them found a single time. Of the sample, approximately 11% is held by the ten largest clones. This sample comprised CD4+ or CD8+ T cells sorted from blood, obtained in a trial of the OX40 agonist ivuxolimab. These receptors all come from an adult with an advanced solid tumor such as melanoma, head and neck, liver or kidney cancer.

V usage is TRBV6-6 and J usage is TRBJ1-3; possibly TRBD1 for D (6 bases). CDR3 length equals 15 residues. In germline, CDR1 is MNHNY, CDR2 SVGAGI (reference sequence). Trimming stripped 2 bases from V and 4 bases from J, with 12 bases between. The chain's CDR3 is CASSYAGEDGNTIYF. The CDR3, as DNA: TGTGCCAGCAGTTACGCAGGGGAGGACGGAAACACCATATATTTT.

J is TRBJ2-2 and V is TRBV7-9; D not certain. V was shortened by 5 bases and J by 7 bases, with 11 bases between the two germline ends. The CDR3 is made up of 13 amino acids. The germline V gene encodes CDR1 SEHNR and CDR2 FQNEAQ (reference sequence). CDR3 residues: CASSQDGGGELFF. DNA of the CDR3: TGTGCCAGCAGCCAGGACGGTGGCGGGGAGCTGTTTTTT.

The DNA for the CDR3 is TGTGCCAGCAGCTTCGGGACTCATGATAACTATGGCTACACCTTC. The encoded protein is CASSFGTHDNYGYTF. The chain combines TRBV7-8 with TRBJ1-2, with D perhaps TRBD1 (5 bases). V lost 3 bases, J lost 1 base, and 12 bases lay in between. Germline V gives CDR1 SGHVS, CDR2 FQNEAQ. This CDR3 is 15 amino acids long.

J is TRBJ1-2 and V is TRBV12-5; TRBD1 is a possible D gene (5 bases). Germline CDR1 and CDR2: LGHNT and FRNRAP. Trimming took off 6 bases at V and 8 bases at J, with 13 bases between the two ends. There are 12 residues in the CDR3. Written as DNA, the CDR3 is TGTGCTAGTGGAGAAGGAGGGGTCGGCTACACCTTC. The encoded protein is CASGEGGVGYTF.

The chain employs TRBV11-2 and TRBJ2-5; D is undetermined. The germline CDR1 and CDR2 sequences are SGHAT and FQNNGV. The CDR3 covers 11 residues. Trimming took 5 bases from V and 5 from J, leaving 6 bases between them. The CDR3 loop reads CASSVGETQYF. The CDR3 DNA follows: TGTGCCAGCAGCGTGGGCGAGACCCAGTACTTC.

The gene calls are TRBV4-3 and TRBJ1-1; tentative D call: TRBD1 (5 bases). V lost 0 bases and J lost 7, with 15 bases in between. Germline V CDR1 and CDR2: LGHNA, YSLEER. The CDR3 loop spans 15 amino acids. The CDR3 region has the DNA TGCGCCAGCAGCCAAGATCGTCACGGGGGTTTTGAAGCTTTCTTT. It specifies CASSQDRHGGFEAFF.

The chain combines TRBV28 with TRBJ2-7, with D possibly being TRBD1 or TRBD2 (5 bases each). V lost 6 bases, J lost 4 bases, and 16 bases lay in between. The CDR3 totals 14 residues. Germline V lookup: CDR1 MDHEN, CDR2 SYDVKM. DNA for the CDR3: TGTGCCAGCAGCGCGGGCAAGCAGGGTTACGAGCAGTACTTC. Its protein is CASSAGKQGYEQYF.

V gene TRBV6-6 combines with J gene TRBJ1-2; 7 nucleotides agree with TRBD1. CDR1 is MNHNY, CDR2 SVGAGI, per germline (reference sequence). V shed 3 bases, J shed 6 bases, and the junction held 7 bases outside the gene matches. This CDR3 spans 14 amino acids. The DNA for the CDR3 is TGTGCCAGCAGTTATTCTCCAGGGGGGGATGGCTACACCTTC. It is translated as CASSYSPGGDGYTF.

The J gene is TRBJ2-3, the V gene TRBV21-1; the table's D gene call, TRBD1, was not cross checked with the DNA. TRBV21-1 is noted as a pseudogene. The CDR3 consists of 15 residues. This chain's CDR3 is CASSTPTGATDTQYF. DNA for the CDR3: TGTGCCAGCAGCACGCCGACAGGGGCCACAGATACGCAGTATTTT.

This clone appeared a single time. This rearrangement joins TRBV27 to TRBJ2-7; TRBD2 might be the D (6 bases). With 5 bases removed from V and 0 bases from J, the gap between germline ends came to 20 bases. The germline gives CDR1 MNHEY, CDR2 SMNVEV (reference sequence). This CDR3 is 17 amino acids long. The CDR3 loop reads CASSPLSPYSGSYEQYF. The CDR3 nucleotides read TGTGCCAGCAGTCCACTTTCCCCCTATAGCGGCTCCTACGAGCAGTACTTC.

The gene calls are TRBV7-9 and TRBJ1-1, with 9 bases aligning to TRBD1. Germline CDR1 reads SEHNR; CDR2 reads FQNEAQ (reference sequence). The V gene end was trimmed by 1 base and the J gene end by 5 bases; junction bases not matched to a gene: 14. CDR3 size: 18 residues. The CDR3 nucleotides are TGTGCCAGCAGCTTAGTTATAGGGCCCGGGACAGGGTGGACTGAAGCTTTCTTT. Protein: CASSLVIGPGTGWTEAFF.

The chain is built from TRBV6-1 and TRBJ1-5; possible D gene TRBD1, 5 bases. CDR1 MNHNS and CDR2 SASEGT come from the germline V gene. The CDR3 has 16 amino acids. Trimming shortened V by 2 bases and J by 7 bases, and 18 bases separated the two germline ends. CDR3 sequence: CASSEIGFGARQPQHF. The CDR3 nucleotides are TGTGCCAGCAGTGAAATCGGATTTGGGGCAAGGCAGCCCCAGCATTTT.

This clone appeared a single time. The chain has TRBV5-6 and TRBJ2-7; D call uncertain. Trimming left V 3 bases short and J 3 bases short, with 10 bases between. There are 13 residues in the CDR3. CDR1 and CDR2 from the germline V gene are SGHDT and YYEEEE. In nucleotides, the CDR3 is TGTGCCAGCAGCTGGGGTAGTCACTACGAGCAGTACTTC. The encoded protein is CASSWGSHYEQYF.

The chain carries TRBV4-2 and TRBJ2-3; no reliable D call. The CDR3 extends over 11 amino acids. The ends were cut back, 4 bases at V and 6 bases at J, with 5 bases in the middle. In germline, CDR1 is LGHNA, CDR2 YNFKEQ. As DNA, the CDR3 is TGTGCCAGCAGCCCCGGGGATACGCAGTATTTT. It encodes CASSPGDTQYF.

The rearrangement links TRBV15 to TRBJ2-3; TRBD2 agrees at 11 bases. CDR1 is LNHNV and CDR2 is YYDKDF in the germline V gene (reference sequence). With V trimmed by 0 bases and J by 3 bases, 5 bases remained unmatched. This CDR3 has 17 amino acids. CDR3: CATSRDLAGGATDTQYF. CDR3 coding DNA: TGTGCCACCAGCAGAGATTTAGCGGGGGGGGCTACAGATACGCAGTATTTT.

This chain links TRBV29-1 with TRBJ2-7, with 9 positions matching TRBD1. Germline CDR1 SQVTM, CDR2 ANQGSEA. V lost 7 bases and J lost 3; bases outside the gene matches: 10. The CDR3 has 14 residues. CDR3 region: CSAQSQDRGYEQYF. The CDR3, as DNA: TGCAGCGCCCAAAGTCAGGACAGGGGCTACGAGCAGTACTTC.

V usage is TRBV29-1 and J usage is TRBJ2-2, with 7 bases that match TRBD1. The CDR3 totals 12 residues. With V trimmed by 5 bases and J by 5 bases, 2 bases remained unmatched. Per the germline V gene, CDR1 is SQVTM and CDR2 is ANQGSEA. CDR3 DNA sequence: TGCAGCGTTCCGGGACAGACCGGGGAGCTGTTTTTT. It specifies CSVPGQTGELFF.

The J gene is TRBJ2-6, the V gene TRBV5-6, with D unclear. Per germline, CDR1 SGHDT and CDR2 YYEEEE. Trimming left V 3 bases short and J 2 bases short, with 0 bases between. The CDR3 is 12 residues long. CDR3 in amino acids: CASSSGANVLTF. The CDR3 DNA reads TGTGCCAGCAGCTCTGGGGCCAACGTCCTGACTTTC.

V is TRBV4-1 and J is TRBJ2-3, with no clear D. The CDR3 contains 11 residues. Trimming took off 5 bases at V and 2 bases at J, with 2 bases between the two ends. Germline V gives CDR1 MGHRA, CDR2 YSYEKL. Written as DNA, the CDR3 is TGCGCCAGCAGCTACACAGATACGCAGTATTTT. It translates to CASSYTDTQYF.

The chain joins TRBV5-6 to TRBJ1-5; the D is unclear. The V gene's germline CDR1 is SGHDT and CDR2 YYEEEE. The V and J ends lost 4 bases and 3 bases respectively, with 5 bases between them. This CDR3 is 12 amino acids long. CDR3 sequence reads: CASSTTNQPQHF. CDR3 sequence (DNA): TGTGCCAGCAGCACGACCAATCAGCCCCAGCATTTT.

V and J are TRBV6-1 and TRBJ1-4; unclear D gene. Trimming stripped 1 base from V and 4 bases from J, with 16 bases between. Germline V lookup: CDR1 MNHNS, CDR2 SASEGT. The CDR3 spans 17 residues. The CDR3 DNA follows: TGTGCCAGCAGTGAAGGGGTGGGGTTAGTGGATAATGAAAAACTGTTTTTT. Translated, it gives CASSEGVGLVDNEKLFF.

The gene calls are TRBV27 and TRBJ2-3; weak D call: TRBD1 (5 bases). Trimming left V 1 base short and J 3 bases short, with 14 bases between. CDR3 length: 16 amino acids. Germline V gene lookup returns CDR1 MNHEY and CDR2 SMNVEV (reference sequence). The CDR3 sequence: CASSLFRVGRTDTQYF. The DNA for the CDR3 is TGTGCCAGCAGTTTATTCAGGGTTGGGCGTACAGATACGCAGTATTTT.

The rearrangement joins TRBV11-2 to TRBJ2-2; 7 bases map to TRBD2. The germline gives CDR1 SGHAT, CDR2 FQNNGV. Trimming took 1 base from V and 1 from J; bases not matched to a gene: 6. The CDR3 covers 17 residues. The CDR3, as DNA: TGTGCCAGCAGCTTAGGAGGCGCTAGCGGGAACACCGGGGAGCTGTTTTTT. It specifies CASSLGGASGNTGELFF.

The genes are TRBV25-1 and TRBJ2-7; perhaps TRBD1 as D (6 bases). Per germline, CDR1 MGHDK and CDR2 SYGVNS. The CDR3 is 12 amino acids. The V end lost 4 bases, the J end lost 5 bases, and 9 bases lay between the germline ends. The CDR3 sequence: CASSVRTDEQYF. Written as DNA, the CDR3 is TGTGCCAGCAGTGTGAGGACAGACGAGCAGTACTTC.

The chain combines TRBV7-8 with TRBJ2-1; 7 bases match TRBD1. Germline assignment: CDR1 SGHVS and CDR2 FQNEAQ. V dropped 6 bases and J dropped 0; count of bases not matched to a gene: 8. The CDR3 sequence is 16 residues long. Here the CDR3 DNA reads TGTGCCAGCAGTTCCTCAGGGGGAGCCTCCTACAATGAGCAGTTCTTC. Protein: CASSSSGGASYNEQFF. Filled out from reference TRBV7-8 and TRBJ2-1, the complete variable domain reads GAGVSQSPRYKVAKRGQDVALRCDPISGHVSLFWYQQALGQGPEFLTYFQNEAQLDKSGLPSDRFFAERPEGSVSTLKIQRTQQEDSAVYLCASSSSGGASYNEQFFGPGTRLTVL.